The text below deals with one TCR beta chain. Its antigen is undetermined. PBMCs were sourced from roughly 9.3 ml fresh peripheral blood. These data belong to a study of T cells in Graves' hyperthyroidism and ophthalmopathy. At the level of the study: Peripheral blood samples were taken at initial diagnosis, prior to any treatment. Study conclusions and caveats: Within blood appeared most thyroid clonotypes that had expanded above 0.001.

It was RNA transcripts that yielded the amplified TCR beta CDR3 regions. A set of HTBI primers served as the primers for a first-round RT-PCR of the TCR CDR3. One entry per CDR3 protein results from TCRdb running MiXCR on the multiplex PCR reads. Here the sample spans around 600,000 distinct CDR3 sequences, 13% to 15% being singletons. Trimming took off 2 bases at V and 6 bases at J, with 10 bases between the two ends. Germline loops: CDR1 LGHNA, CDR2 YNFKEQ. The CDR3 runs to 13 residues. This sequence joins TRBV4-2 and TRBJ1-1; perhaps TRBD1 as D (5 bases). The clonotype comes from a woman between 18 and 29 years old with Graves' ophthalmopathy. Material: blood. The CDR3 sequence: CASSQPGGAEAFF. CDR3 sequence (DNA): TGTGCCAGCAGCCAACCCGGGGGGGCTGAAGCTTTCTTT.